This TCR beta chain was recovered during a study of control samples from healthy donors and cancer patients. This table comes from immunoSEQ multiplex PCR, and its TCRdb copy is limited to in-frame clones, with some not included. The sample carries approximately 86,000 clones, around nine tenths recorded once. This clone was counted a single time. V was cut by 0 bases and J by 3 bases, with 4 bases left in between. This CDR3 spans 12 amino acids. Germline loops: CDR1 SGHRS, CDR2 YFSETQ. The receptor comes from a man aged 25-40 years in good health. V and J are TRBV5-1 and TRBJ2-7; D gene uncertain. Sequencing was carried out using blood. The CDR3 sequence: CASSLDGYEQYF. The CDR3, as DNA: TGCGCCAGCAGCTTGGACGGCTACGAGCAGTACTTC.